This T cell receptor (beta chain) is from a study of T-cell memory formation after mild COVID-19. Background on the study: Largely donor-specific TCR clusters were found.

This CDR3 has 14 residues. In germline, CDR1 is MNHEY, CDR2 SMNVEV (reference sequence). The germline V and J ends were trimmed by 5 bases and 2 bases, with 13 bases remaining between them. From 5'RACE with constant-segment primers came TCR alpha and TCR beta cDNA libraries that carried sample barcodes and UMIs. TCRdb analysed the 5' RACE reads with MiXCR anew, one entry per CDR3 protein. The sample records about 400,000 distinct CDR3 sequences, more than 20% being singletons. Concerning this clonotype: What it binds is unknown.

Study-wide points: Some SARS-CoV-2-responding clones were already detected in memory before infection.

The sequenced sample was PBMCs or a T cell subset sorted from them (not recorded which). The TCR originated in an adult woman who had mild COVID-19 (a few samples of this study predate the infection). Cell type and time point are not known. The chain recombines TRBV27 with TRBJ2-7, with D perhaps matching TRBD2 (7 bases). The CDR3 DNA reads TGTGCCAGCAGTCCGGGGGAGGGGGCCTACGAGCAGTACTTC. Translated, it gives CASSPGEGAYEQYF.